The following is a T cell receptor (beta chain) sequence with its context. Its antigen is not known. No conserved phenylalanine or tryptophan is present at the end of the CDR3, so a read error is the likely explanation. Points from the study as a whole: Tumor-infiltrating Treg TCR alpha and beta sequences overlapped most with tumor naive CD4+ T cells, then blood naive. In terms of TCR gene usage, tumor memory CD4+ T cells clustered together with blood and lymph node memory CD4+ cells, as well as with lymph node naive CD4+ cells.

Naive CD4+ cells had CD25+ Tregs removed. Full-length variable regions came from constant-region reverse primers plus semi-nested Nested Universal Primer A PCR. TCRdb passed the 5' RACE reads through MiXCR, listing each CDR3 protein once. The data contain about 62,000 distinct CDR3 sequences, around 30% of them singletons. Sequencing was carried out using tumor-infiltrating naive CD4+ T cells sorted from the breast tumor. Subset in this sample: naive CD4+ T cells, CD4+CD45RA+CD25-. The sequence was collected from a female donor with breast cancer.

The CDR3 is CSALRTDYEQYL. CDR3 nucleotides: TGCAGTGCTCTCCGGACAGACTACGAGCAGTACTTA. The genes are TRBV20-1 and TRBJ2-7; weak D call: TRBD1 (6 bases). The CDR3 has 12 amino acids. V lost 5 bases to trimming and J lost 3 bases, with 11 bases between them. Germline values: CDR1 DFQATT, CDR2 SNEGSKA (reference sequence).